The clone carrying this TCR beta chain appeared many times. The CDR3 is made up of 11 amino acids. Germline V CDR1 and CDR2: DFQATT, SNEGSKA (reference sequence). V was shortened by 8 bases and J by 5 bases, with 11 bases between the two germline ends. These data are taken from a study of T-cell reconstitution after alpha-beta-depleted transplantation in children. The TCRbeta library was prepared with unique molecular identifiers. TCRdb re-called the PCR reads with MiXCR, one entry per CDR3 protein. Among about 400,000 distinct CDR3 sequences listed, about an eighth were seen once. Material: PBMCs, obtained from the stem cell graft. The gene calls are TRBV20-1 and TRBJ2-3; a weak D match, TRBD2 (5 bases). The clonotype originates from a human donor who donated a stem cell graft to a child with Fanconi anemia. Here the CDR3 DNA reads TGCAGTCCGGACGCGGGAGATACGCAGTATTTT. It specifies CSPDAGDTQYF.